This is a list of T cell receptor beta chains from one sample in a study of shared clonotypes between healthy human individuals. Method: immunoSEQ multiplex PCR; TCRdb's copy keeps in-frame clones and lacks some. The sample lists around 580,000 clones, roughly 98% occurring once. Input material: naive CD8+ T cells sorted from blood. The origin of the receptors is a man between 25 and 39 years old in good health. CDR3s include the opening cysteine and the closing phenylalanine or tryptophan.

v_call	j_call	cdr3_aa
TRBV27	TRBJ2-7	CASSPDRPGEQYF
TRBV7-2	TRBJ2-7	CASSLSPSGSYEQYF
TRBV7-9	TRBJ2-1	CASSSTPGQGTEQFF
TRBV29-1	TRBJ2-7	CSVEVALAETYEQYF
TRBV10-3	TRBJ1-1	CAISESRAGGGAFF
TRBV7-9	TRBJ2-7	CASSQTGGVPYEQYF
TRBV7-8	TRBJ2-7	CASSLGTSGGSSYEQYF
TRBV7-8	TRBJ2-3	CASSLRRGQGVDTQYF
TRBV7-9	TRBJ2-5	CASSLAVSRGFETQYF
TRBV29-1	TRBJ2-7	CSVEGQAYEQYF
TRBV7-9	TRBJ1-5	CASSFIGLNQPQHF
TRBV19	TRBJ2-1	CASSIASGRYNEQFF
TRBV13	TRBJ2-7	CASSLSSRGLGEQYF
TRBV27	TRBJ1-4	CASSSGTGGSEKLFF
TRBV7-9	TRBJ2-3	CASSLPGQGRADTQYF
TRBV7-9	TRBJ2-1	CASSGLAINEQFF